This entry describes one T cell receptor (beta chain). What it recognizes is unknown. The CDR3 extends over 14 amino acids. Germline loops: CDR1 LNHDA, CDR2 SQIVND (reference sequence). The V gene lost 4 bases and the J gene lost 6 bases, with 15 bases spanning the gap. The data are from a study of chemoradiotherapy in HPV16-positive cancers. General study findings and limits: Candidate HPV-specific clones and E7-related TCR motifs grew in tumor during treatment.

Generated by immunoSEQ multiplex PCR, the TCRdb table keeps only in-frame clones and is missing some. The table shows fewer than 40,000 clones, with about 82% occurring only once. This TCR was recovered from a human donor with HPV-associated anogenital cancer. This chain uses TRBV19 with TRBJ2-5; possibly TRBD1 for D (6 bases). The sequences come from blood, collected from a patient who underwent chemoradiotherapy. The CDR3 spells CASSTDRLSKTQYF. The CDR3 DNA is TGTGCCAGTAGTACGGACAGACTAAGCAAGACCCAGTACTTC.